The source of this TCR beta chain is a study of blood T cell repertoires in COVID-19. Background on the study: Donors in the United States, Italy and Spain gave samples during acute or convalescent COVID-19.

The germline V gene has CDR1 SGHDT and CDR2 YYEEEE. V shed 6 bases and J shed 4 bases, with 16 bases lying between them. The CDR3 spans 15 residues. In the original analysis: Estimation of nucleated cell counts was performed using reference gene primer amplification. Sequencing was performed with immunoSEQ multiplex PCR; in TCRdb, only in-frame clones are kept and a portion is missing. That table furnishes V, J and clone size, whereas the DNA furnished D and trimming. The sample holds around 130,000 clones, roughly 90% seen once. The chain links TRBV5-6 to TRBJ2-2; perhaps TRBD2 as D (5 bases). The clonotype was recovered from a man aged 45-65 years with active COVID-19. The sequencing sample was made of peripheral blood. DNA of the CDR3: TGTGCCAGCAACCTGGATGGGAGAATCACCGGGGAGCTGTTTTTT. This translates into CASNLDGRITGELFF.